This T cell receptor beta chain was identified in a study of beta chain features in type 1 diabetes. The CDR3 is made up of 14 amino acids. Germline CDR1 LGHNA, CDR2 YNFKEQ. V lost 1 base to trimming and J lost 4 bases, with 10 bases between them. This clone was detected only a few times. Antigen specificity is unknown. All of the isolated RNA was reverse transcribed, so expressed TCRB transcripts were sequenced. The table came from immunoSEQ multiplex PCR; TCRdb's copy has only in-frame clones and leaves some out. The table records roughly 140,000 clones, about 7.3% of them present only once. Study-wide points: Among type 1 diabetes patients, VDJ junctions had fewer insertions and more deletions. A potential PCR bias toward shorter templates would be equal in patient and control samples.

This receptor was obtained from a man younger than 35 in good health. The chain is built from TRBV4-2 and TRBJ1-2; no reliable D call. Material: central memory CD4+ T cells from blood. CDR3 DNA: TGTGCCAGCAGCCAAGGGTCAGGAACCTATGGCTACACCTTC. Translated, it gives CASSQGSGTYGYTF.